This passage covers 8 T cell receptor beta chains from one sample sequenced in a study of cytomegalovirus exposure and HLA in healthy donors. The PCR employed 60 Vbeta primers together with 13 Jbeta primers. Profiled with immunoSEQ multiplex PCR; TCRdb holds only in-frame clones, not every one. The sample shows more than 80,000 clones, 60% to 75% of them seen only once. Sequencing input: PBMCs. The receptors shown here come from a man in his 60s in good health and CMV-seronegative.

The J gene is TRBJ2-5, the V gene TRBV6-1; TRBD1 is a possible D gene (6 bases). Per germline, CDR1 MNHNS and CDR2 SASEGT. V lost 2 bases, J lost 2 bases, and 15 bases lay in between. This CDR3 has 16 amino acids. The CDR3 region is CASSELWGLRQETQYF. The DNA for the CDR3 is TGTGCCAGCAGTGAATTGTGGGGGCTTAGGCAAGAGACCCAGTACTTC.

This rearrangement joins TRBV20-1 to TRBJ1-1; the D gene is possibly TRBD1 (5 bases). Germline V gives CDR1 DFQATT, CDR2 SNEGSKA (reference sequence). The CDR3 is 10 residues long. CDR3 in DNA: TGCAGGGTGCAGGGCCCTGAAGCTTTCTTT. Protein: CRVQGPEAFF.

The chain is built from TRBV11-2 and TRBJ1-2; 7 bases are shared with TRBD1. CDR1 SGHAT and CDR2 FQNNGV come from the germline V gene. After removal of 5 bases from V and 5 bases from J, the junction contained 2 bases not matched to a gene. The CDR3 loop spans 12 amino acids. DNA of the CDR3: TGTGCCAGCAGCAGACAGGGTTATGGCTACACCTTC. Amino acid sequence: CASSRQGYGYTF.

This CDR3 reads CASREQGTRETQYF. CDR3 DNA: TGCGCCAGCAGGGAACAGGGGACTAGGGAGACCCAGTACTTC. The rearrangement uses TRBV5-1 and TRBJ2-5, with TRBD2 as a possible D gene (8 bases). The germline gives CDR1 SGHRS, CDR2 YFSETQ. The CDR3 totals 14 residues. The germline V and J ends were trimmed by 5 bases and 5 bases, with 16 bases remaining between them.

This clone was observed a single time. The genes are TRBV19 and TRBJ2-7, with D unclear. Looked up from germline, CDR1 is LNHDA and CDR2 is SQIVND (reference sequence). The V end lost 7 bases, the J end lost 3 bases, and 13 bases lay between the germline ends. The length of the CDR3 is 13 residues. The CDR3 DNA reads as TGTGCCAGTACCCCGGGTCAGAGCTACGAGCAGTACTTC. Translating it yields CASTPGQSYEQYF.

The rearrangement uses TRBV5-5 and TRBJ2-2, with TRBD2 as a possible D gene (6 bases). Germline V gives CDR1 SGHKS, CDR2 YYEKEE (reference sequence). This CDR3 comprises 14 residues. CDR3 residues: CATQRALQAGELFF. The CDR3, as DNA: TGTGCGACCCAGCGGGCCCTCCAAGCCGGGGAGCTGTTTTTT.

This clone was seen more than once but under ten times. This sequence joins TRBV5-1 and TRBJ2-7, with D possibly being TRBD1 (6 bases). V gave up 4 bases and J gave up 3 bases, with 11 bases separating them. CDR3 length: 13 residues. Per the germline V gene, CDR1 is SGHRS and CDR2 is YFSETQ. The CDR3 loop reads CASSHGTLYEQYF. Written as DNA, the CDR3 is TGCGCCAGCAGCCACGGGACACTCTACGAGCAGTACTTC.

This sequence joins TRBV5-1 and TRBJ1-1; no firm D call. Germline V gene data show CDR1 as SGHRS and CDR2 as YFSETQ. The CDR3 length is 14 residues. Trimming cost V 4 bases and J 5 bases, with 15 bases left between them. This CDR3 reads CASSTDSGGTEAFF. Here the CDR3 DNA reads TGCGCCAGCAGCACCGATTCAGGTGGGACTGAAGCTTTCTTT.